Below, 7 T cell receptor beta chains from the same sample are listed, as sequenced in a study of T cells after yellow fever vaccination. MiXCR, run by TCRdb on the 5' RACE reads, gives a single entry per CDR3 protein. The sample includes about 150,000 distinct CDR3 sequences, about 6.2% seen only once; the top ten take more than 0.6%. The source was CD4+ T cells sorted from PBMCs, collected 10 days after the yellow fever booster vaccination. These receptors were taken from a man in his thirties or forties who received the YFV17D yellow fever vaccine.

At least ten counts were recorded for this clonotype. The V call is TRBV10-3, the J call TRBJ1-1, with TRBD1 matching over 9 bases. With 4 bases clipped from V and 1 base from J, the junction kept 4 bases outside the gene matches. The CDR3 spans 15 residues. The germline V gene has CDR1 ENHRY and CDR2 SYGVKD. The CDR3 region has the DNA TGTGCCATCAGTGTATCGGACAGGGGGAACACTGAAGCTTTCTTT. This gives the protein CAISVSDRGNTEAFF.

The CDR3 reads CATSAGTQYF. The CDR3 DNA sequence: TGTGCCACTTCCGCCGGTACGCAGTATTTT. The V call is TRBV28, the J call TRBJ2-3, with D hard to call. The CDR3 consists of 10 residues. From germline, CDR1 is MDHEN and CDR2 SYDVKM. Deletions cut 10 bases from V and 8 bases from J, with 10 bases between.

In this sample, this clonotype turned up many times. This chain connects TRBV9 to TRBJ2-1, with D perhaps matching TRBD1 (6 bases). Trimming shortened V by 4 bases and J by 8 bases, and 13 bases separated the two germline ends. The CDR3 is 13 amino acids. Germline values: CDR1 SGDLS, CDR2 YYNGEE. The CDR3 reads CASSTLQGHEQFF. The DNA for the CDR3 is TGTGCCAGCAGCACCCTACAGGGACATGAGCAGTTCTTC. Filled out from reference TRBV9 and TRBJ2-1, the complete variable domain reads DSGVTQTPKHLITATGQRVTLRCSPRSGDLSVYWYQQSLDQGLQFLIQYYNGEERAKGNILERFSAQQFPDLHSELNLSSLELGDSALYFCASSTLQGHEQFFGPGTRLTVL.

This clonotype was seen ten or more times. This chain connects TRBV7-2 to TRBJ2-2, with D possibly being TRBD1 (6 bases). The ends were cut back, 4 bases at V and 1 base at J, with 13 bases in the middle. The CDR3 runs to 16 residues. From germline, CDR1 is SGHTA and CDR2 FQGNSA. Here the CDR3 DNA reads TGTGCCAGCAGCTCCTTGGGGACAATGAACACCGGGGAGCTGTTTTTT. Protein: CASSSLGTMNTGELFF.

This clonotype showed up many times. This sequence joins TRBV6-1 and TRBJ2-7, with 8 positions matching TRBD2. From germline, CDR1 is MNHNS and CDR2 SASEGT. The CDR3 contains 14 residues. Trimming cost V 8 bases and J 2 bases; bases outside gene matches: 8. CDR3 coding DNA: TGTGCCAGCCAGAGAGGCGGGAGGACCTACGAGCAGTACTTC. It yields the protein CASQRGGRTYEQYF.

This clonotype was seen ten or more times. The chain combines TRBV28 with TRBJ2-4; unclear D gene. The germline V gene encodes CDR1 MDHEN and CDR2 SYDVKM. The CDR3 loop spans 11 amino acids. The ends were cut back, 6 bases at V and 4 bases at J, with 4 bases in the middle. The CDR3 loop is CASRQKNIQYF. CDR3 coding DNA: TGTGCCAGCAGACAGAAAAACATTCAGTACTTC.

The table lists this clonotype with a few counts. V is TRBV19 and J is TRBJ2-3; 10 bases fit TRBD1. Germline trimming cut 7 bases from V and 3 bases from J; bases unmatched to any gene: 10. There are 16 residues in the CDR3. Germline CDR1 is LNHDA and CDR2 is SQIVND (reference sequence). CDR3 loop: CASMRRPGQGTDTQYF. Here the CDR3 DNA reads TGTGCCAGTATGCGGAGGCCGGGACAGGGGACAGATACGCAGTATTTT.